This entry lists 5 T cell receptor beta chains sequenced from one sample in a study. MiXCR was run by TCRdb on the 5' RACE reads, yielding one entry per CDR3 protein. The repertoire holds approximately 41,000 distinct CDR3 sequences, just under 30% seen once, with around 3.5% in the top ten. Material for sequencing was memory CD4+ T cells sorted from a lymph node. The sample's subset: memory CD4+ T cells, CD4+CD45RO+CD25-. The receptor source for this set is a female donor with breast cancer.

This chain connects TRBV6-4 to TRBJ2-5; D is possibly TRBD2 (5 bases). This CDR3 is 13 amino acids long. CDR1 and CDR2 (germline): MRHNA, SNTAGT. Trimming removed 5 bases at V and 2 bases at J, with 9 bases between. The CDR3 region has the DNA TGTGCCAGCAGTCCTACGGGGCAAGAGACCCAGTACTTC. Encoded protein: CASSPTGQETQYF.

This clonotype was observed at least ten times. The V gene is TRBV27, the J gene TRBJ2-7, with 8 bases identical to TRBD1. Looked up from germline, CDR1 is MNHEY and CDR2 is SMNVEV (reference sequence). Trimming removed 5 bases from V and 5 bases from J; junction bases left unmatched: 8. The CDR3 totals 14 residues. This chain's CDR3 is CASSLRTGFHEQYF. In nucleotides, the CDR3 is TGTGCCAGCAGTCTGAGGACAGGGTTTCACGAGCAGTACTTC.

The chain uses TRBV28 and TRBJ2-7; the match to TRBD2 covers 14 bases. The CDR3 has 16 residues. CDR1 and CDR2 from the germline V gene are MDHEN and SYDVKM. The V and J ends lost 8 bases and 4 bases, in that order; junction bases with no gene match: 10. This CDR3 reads CASGGARTSGRYEQYF. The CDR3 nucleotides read TGTGCCAGCGGGGGGGCCCGGACTAGCGGGAGGTACGAGCAGTACTTC. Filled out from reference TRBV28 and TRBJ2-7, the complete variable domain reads DVKVTQSSRYLVKRTGEKVFLECVQDMDHENMFWYRQDPGLGLRLIYFSYDVKMKEKGDIPEGYSVSREKKERFSLILESASTNQTSMYLCASGGARTSGRYEQYFGPGTRLTVT.

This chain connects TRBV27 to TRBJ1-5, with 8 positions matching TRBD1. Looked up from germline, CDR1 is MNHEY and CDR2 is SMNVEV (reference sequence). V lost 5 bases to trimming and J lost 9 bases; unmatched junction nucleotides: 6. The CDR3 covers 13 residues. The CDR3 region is CASSPSGGLPQHF. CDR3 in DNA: TGTGCCAGCAGTCCCTCAGGGGGCCTGCCCCAGCATTTT.

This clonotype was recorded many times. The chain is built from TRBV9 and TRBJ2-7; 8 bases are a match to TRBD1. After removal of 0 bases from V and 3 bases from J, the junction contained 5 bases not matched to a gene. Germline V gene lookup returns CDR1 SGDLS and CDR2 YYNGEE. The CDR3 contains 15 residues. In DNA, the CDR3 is TGTGCCAGCAGCGTAGCGTCGGGACAGGTCTACGAGCAGTACTTC. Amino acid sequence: CASSVASGQVYEQYF.